The source of this TCR beta chain is a study of preoperative IRX-2 immunotherapy in early breast cancer. This clone has just a few counts. Treatment specified: preoperative locoregional IRX-2 cytokine immunotherapy. Preoperative locoregional IRX-2 cytokine immunotherapy was tested in the phase Ib source study. Data came from immunoSEQ multiplex PCR; TCRdb stores just in-frame clones and leaves some out. The table has approximately 98,000 clones, 80% to 90% seen once. Unmatched junction bases numbered 12, after V lost 4 bases and J lost 7 bases. The CDR3 is 16 residues long. The gene calls are TRBV7-1 and TRBJ1-5; 8 positions match TRBD1. TRBV7-1 is placed among ORFs of uncertain function. Sequenced here: tumor tissue, sampled after IRX-2 immunotherapy. This clonotype originated in a human donor with breast cancer. The CDR3 region is CASSYRGQGLRQPQHF. The CDR3 nucleotides read TGTGCCAGCAGCTATAGAGGACAGGGACTACGGCAGCCCCAGCATTTT.